This T cell receptor beta chain emerged from a study of OX40 agonist ivuxolimab in advanced cancers. Overall study context: Patients took ivuxolimab, an agonistic anti-OX40 (CD134) antibody.

V lost 1 base to trimming and J lost 7 bases; unmatched junction nucleotides: 8. The CDR3 consists of 15 residues. CDR1 is LNHNV, CDR2 YYDKDF, per germline (reference sequence). Clones were sequenced by immunoSEQ multiplex PCR, and TCRdb holds only the in-frame ones, with some missing. The table includes 40,000 to 60,000 clones, around nine tenths detected once. The TCR comes from an adult with an advanced solid tumor such as melanoma, head and neck, liver or kidney cancer. V gene TRBV15 combines with J gene TRBJ2-5; 8 positions agree with TRBD2. Sequenced material: CD4+ or CD8+ T cells sorted from blood, taken in a trial of the OX40 agonist ivuxolimab. CDR3 sequence (DNA): TGTGCCACCAGCAGAGCCGGATCTACTAGCGGGACCCAGTACTTC. This translates into CATSRAGSTSGTQYF.